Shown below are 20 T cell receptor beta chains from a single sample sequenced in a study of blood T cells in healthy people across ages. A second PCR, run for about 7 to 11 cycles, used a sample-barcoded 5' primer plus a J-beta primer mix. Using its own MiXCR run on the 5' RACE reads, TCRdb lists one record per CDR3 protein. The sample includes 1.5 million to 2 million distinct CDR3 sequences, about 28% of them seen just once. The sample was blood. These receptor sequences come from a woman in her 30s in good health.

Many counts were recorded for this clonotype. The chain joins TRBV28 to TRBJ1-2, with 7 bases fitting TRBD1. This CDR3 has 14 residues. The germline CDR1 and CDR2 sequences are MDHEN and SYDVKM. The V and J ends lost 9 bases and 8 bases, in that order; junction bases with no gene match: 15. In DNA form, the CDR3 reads TGTGCCAGTCGACAGGGAGTGGGATACGAAGGCTACACCTTC. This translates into CASRQGVGYEGYTF.

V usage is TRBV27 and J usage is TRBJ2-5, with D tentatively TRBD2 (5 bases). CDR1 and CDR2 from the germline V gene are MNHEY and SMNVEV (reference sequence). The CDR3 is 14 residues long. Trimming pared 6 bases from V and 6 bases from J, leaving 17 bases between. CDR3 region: CASRHTRDEKTQYF. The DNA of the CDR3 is TGTGCCAGCAGGCACACCCGGGATGAGAAGACCCAGTACTTC.

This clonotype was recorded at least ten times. For the CDR3, the DNA is TGTGCCAGCAGTTATGGAGGGACAGGGGAGAACTATGGCTACACCTTC. Translated: CASSYGGTGENYGYTF. This chain links TRBV6-6 with TRBJ1-2; 10 bases are shared with TRBD1. This CDR3 contains 16 residues. Trimming cost V 3 bases and J 2 bases; bases outside gene matches: 6. Germline V gene sequence: CDR1 MNHNY, CDR2 SVGAGI (reference sequence).

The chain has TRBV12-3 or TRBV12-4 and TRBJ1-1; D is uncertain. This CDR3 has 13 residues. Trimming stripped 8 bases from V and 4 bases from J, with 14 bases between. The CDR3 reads CASFRNLGTEAFF. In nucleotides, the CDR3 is TGTGCCAGCTTCCGAAATTTGGGCACTGAAGCTTTCTTT.

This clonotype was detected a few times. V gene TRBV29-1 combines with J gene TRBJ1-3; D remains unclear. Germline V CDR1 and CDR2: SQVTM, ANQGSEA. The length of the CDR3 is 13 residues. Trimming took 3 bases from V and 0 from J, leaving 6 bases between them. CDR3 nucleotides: TGCAGCGTTGACGGGGACTCTGGAAACACCATATATTTT. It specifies CSVDGDSGNTIYF.

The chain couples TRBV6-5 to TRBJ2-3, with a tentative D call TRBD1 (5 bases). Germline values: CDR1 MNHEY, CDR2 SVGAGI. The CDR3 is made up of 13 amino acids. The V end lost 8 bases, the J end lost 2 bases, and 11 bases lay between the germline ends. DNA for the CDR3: TGTGCCAGCGGGGCCAGATTCACAGATACGCAGTATTTT. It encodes CASGARFTDTQYF.

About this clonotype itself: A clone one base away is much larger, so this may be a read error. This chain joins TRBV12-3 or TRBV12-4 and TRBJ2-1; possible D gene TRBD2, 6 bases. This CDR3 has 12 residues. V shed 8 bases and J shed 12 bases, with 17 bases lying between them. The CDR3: CASPEGRGGQFF. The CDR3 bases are TGTGCCAGCCCGGAGGGCCGAGGTGGGCAGTTCTTC.

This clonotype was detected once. CDR3 in amino acids: CASSPLPGSDGYTF. The CDR3 DNA reads TGCGCCAGCAGCCCCCTACCGGGGTCCGATGGCTACACCTTC. The J gene is TRBJ1-2, the V gene TRBV5-1; D unclear. The germline V gene encodes CDR1 SGHRS and CDR2 YFSETQ. The length of the CDR3 is 14 residues. Trimming removed 4 bases from V and 6 bases from J, with 16 bases in between.

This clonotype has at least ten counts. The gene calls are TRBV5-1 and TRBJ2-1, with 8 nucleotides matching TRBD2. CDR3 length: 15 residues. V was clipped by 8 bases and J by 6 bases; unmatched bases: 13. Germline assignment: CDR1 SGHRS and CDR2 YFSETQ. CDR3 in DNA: TGCGCCAGTTGGGAACCGGGGGGGCCTTTCAATGAGCAGTTCTTC. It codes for CASWEPGGPFNEQFF.

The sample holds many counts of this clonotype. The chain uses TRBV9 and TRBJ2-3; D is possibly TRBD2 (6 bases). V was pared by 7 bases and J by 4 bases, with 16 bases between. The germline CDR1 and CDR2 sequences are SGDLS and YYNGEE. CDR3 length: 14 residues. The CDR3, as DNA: TGTGCCAGCCCCGATGGGGGGACTGCAGATACGCAGTATTTT. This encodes CASPDGGTADTQYF.

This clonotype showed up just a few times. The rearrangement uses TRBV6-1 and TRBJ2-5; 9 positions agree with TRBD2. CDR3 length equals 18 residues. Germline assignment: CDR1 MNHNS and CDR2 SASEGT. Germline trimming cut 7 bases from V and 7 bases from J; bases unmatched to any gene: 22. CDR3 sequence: CASILKVVAGARRGTQYF. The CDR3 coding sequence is TGTGCCAGCATCCTAAAGGTCGTAGCGGGAGCCCGCCGAGGGACCCAGTACTTC.

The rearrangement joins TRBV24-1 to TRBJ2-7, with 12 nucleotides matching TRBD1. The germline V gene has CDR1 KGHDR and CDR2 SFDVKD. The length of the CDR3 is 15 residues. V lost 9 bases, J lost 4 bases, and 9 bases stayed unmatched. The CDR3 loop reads CATGTGGEGAYEQYF. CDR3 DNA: TGTGCCACCGGGACAGGGGGCGAGGGAGCGTACGAGCAGTACTTC.

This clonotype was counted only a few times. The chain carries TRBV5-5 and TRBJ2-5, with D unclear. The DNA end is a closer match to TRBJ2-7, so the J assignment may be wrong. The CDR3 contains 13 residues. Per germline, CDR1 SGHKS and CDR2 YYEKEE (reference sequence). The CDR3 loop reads CASSSMALYEQYF. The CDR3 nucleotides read TGTGCCAGCAGCTCCATGGCCCTCTACGAGCAGTACTTC.

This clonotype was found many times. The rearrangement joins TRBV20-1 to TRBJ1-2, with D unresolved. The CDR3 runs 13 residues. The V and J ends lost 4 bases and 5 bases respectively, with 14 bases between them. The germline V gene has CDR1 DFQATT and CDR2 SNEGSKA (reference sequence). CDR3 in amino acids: CSAKFSADYGYTF. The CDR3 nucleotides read TGCAGTGCTAAATTCTCAGCCGATTATGGCTACACCTTC.

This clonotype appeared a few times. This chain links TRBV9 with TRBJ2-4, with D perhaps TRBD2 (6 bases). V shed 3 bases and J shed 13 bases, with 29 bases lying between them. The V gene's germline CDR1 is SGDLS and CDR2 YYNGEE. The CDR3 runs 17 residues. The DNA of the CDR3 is TGTGCCAGCAGCGGGCCCTCGGGCGGGGACGTCTACAATGAGCAGTACTTC. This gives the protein CASSGPSGGDVYNEQYF. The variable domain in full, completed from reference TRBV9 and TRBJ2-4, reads DSGVTQTPKHLITATGQRVTLRCSPRSGDLSVYWYQQSLDQGLQFLIQYYNGEERAKGNILERFSAQQFPDLHSELNLSSLELGDSALYFCASSGPSGGDVYNEQYFGAGTRLSVL.

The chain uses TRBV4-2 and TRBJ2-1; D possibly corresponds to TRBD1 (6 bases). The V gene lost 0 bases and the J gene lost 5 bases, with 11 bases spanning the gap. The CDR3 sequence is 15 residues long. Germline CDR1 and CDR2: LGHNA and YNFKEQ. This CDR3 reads CASSQEGQTNNEQFF. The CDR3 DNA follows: TGTGCCAGCAGCCAAGAAGGACAGACGAACAATGAGCAGTTCTTC.

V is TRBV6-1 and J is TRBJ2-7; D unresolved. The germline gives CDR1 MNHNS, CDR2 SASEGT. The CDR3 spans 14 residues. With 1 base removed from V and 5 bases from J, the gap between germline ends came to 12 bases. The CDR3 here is CASSEVRGADEQYF. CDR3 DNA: TGTGCCAGCAGTGAAGTCAGAGGCGCAGACGAGCAGTACTTC.

The CDR3 nucleotides read TGCAGCGCCGCCGGGGGGGCTAATGAAAAACTGTTTTTT. Amino acids: CSAAGGANEKLFF. This chain joins TRBV29-1 and TRBJ1-4; a weak D match, TRBD1 (5 bases). Germline loops: CDR1 SQVTM, CDR2 ANQGSEA. V shed 7 bases and J shed 3 bases, with 12 bases lying between them. The CDR3 is made up of 13 amino acids.

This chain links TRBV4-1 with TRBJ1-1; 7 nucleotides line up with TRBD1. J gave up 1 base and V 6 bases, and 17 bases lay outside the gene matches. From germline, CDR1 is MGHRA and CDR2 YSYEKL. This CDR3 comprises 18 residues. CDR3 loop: CASRLAPARGQANTEAFF. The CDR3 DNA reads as TGCGCCAGCAGGCTTGCTCCCGCCCGCGGACAGGCGAACACTGAAGCTTTCTTT.

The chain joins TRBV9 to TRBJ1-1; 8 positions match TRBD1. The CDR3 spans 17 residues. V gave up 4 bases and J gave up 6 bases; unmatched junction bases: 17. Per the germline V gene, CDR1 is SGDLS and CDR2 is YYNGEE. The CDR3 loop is CASSNRDRKGLDAEAFF. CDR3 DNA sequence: TGTGCCAGCAGCAACCGGGACAGGAAGGGCCTAGACGCTGAAGCTTTCTTT. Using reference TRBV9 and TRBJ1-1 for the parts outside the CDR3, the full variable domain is DSGVTQTPKHLITATGQRVTLRCSPRSGDLSVYWYQQSLDQGLQFLIQYYNGEERAKGNILERFSAQQFPDLHSELNLSSLELGDSALYFCASSNRDRKGLDAEAFFGQGTRLTVV.